The sequence of this T cell receptor beta chain was determined in a study of CD8+ T cells in alopecia areata. Details on this clone: What it recognizes is unknown.

Germline V lookup: CDR1 MNHEY, CDR2 SMNVEV (reference sequence). V was trimmed by 2 bases and J by 0 bases, leaving 7 bases between them. CDR3 size: 14 residues. The treatment denotes: oral pan-JAK inhibitor, 5-10 mg twice daily. Using a FACSAria, the CD4+ and CD8+ T cells were sorted from the PBMCs. General observations from the study: Clonality in lesional scalp, especially alopecia totalis/universalis, exceeded that of normal scalp. Patients displayed less clarity in TCR sharing than mice, a finding possibly related to HLA. Scalp clonality decreased significantly with tofacitinib, and so did expanded CD8+ clones among the top 100.

Following extraction, RNA underwent reverse transcription to cDNA, which served as the sequencing template. TCRdb's table, derived via immunoSEQ multiplex PCR, lists solely in-frame clones and lacks some. The data contain approximately 110,000 clones, less than 75% of them seen just once; the ten biggest clones take up 10% to 15%. The material was CD8+ T cells sorted from blood, obtained at week 24, from a patient treated with tofacitinib. The TCR sequence derives from a human donor with alopecia areata. This sequence joins TRBV27 and TRBJ1-2, with no clear D. The CDR3 sequence is CASSLEATNYGYTF. CDR3 sequence (DNA): TGTGCCAGCAGTTTAGAGGCGACTAACTATGGCTACACCTTC.